Described below is a single T cell receptor (beta chain) sequence and its context. The data were obtained in a study of shared clonotypes between healthy human individuals. Germline values: CDR1 SGHRS, CDR2 YFSETQ. The CDR3 covers 14 residues. V gave up 4 bases and J gave up 0 bases, with 11 bases separating them. Sequenced by immunoSEQ multiplex PCR; TCRdb stores in-frame clones only, minus some. The sample lists fewer than 200,000 clones, approximately 61% occurring once. Sequencing input: memory CD4+ T cells sorted from blood. The sample's subset: CD45RA-negative fraction. The gene calls are TRBV5-1 and TRBJ2-7; D ambiguous. The TCR sequence derives from a man aged 25 to 45 in good health. The CDR3 DNA reads as TGCGCCAGCAGCAGAGAAGTGAGCTCCTACGAGCAGTACTTC. Protein product: CASSREVSSYEQYF.